One sample yielded the 14 T cell receptor beta chains listed below, sequenced in a study of T cells in Graves' hyperthyroidism and ophthalmopathy. There were TCR beta CDR3 regions amplified from RNA transcripts. The TCR CDR3 was amplified in a first-round RT-PCR using the HTBI primer set. TCRdb called the multiplex PCR reads again in MiXCR, with one record for every CDR3 protein. The sample lists approximately 530,000 distinct CDR3 sequences, less than 20% seen once, with approximately 48% in the top ten. The sample taken for sequencing was blood. These receptors were obtained from a man aged 40-55 years with Graves' ophthalmopathy.

This clonotype was recorded a few times. Its ends do not fully match the called genes, so a read error is possible. The chain employs TRBV11-2 and TRBJ2-7, with 7 nucleotides matching TRBD2. In germline, CDR1 is SGHAT, CDR2 FQNNGV. The CDR3 is made up of 15 amino acids. The CDR3 DNA follows: TGTGCCAGCAGCTTAGGAGCGGGGAGCTCCTACGAGCGGTACTTC. Its translation is CASSLGAGSSYERYF.

V and J are TRBV4-1 and TRBJ2-2; 8 bases are shared with TRBD1. J lost 4 bases, V lost 8 bases, and 6 bases had no gene match. The CDR3 loop spans 14 amino acids. CDR1 and CDR2 (germline): MGHRA, YSYEKL. CDR3 nucleotide sequence: TGCGCCAGCGGCGGACAGGGAACCACCGGGGAGCTGTTTTTT. It specifies CASGGQGTTGELFF.

J is TRBJ1-2 and V is TRBV11-2; D possibly corresponds to TRBD1 (6 bases). The CDR3 contains 13 residues. CDR1 is SGHAT, CDR2 FQNNGV, per germline. The V end lost 2 bases, the J end lost 7 bases, and 11 bases lay between the germline ends. This chain's CDR3 is CASSLPSGAGYTF. CDR3 nucleotides: TGTGCCAGCAGCTTACCCTCAGGGGCTGGCTACACCTTC. The complete variable domain, with remaining parts taken from reference TRBV11-2 and TRBJ1-2, reads EAGVAQSPRYKIIEKRQSVAFWCNPISGHATLYWYQQILGQGPKLLIQFQNNGVVDDSQLPKDRFSAERLKGVDSTLKIQPAKLEDSAVYLCASSLPSGAGYTFGSGTRLTVV.

This rearrangement joins TRBV2 to TRBJ2-2; D gene ambiguous. Per germline, CDR1 SNHLY and CDR2 FYNNEI. The V gene lost 4 bases and the J gene lost 7 bases, with 4 bases spanning the gap. The CDR3 loop spans 11 amino acids. For the CDR3, the DNA is TGTGCCAGCAGTGCGTACGGGGAGCTGTTTTTT. Translation gives CASSAYGELFF.

The chain has TRBV9 and TRBJ2-7; the D gene is possibly TRBD2 (5 bases). V lost 4 bases to trimming and J lost 3 bases, with 14 bases between them. CDR3 length: 14 amino acids. In germline, CDR1 is SGDLS, CDR2 YYNGEE. In nucleotides, the CDR3 is TGTGCCAGCAGCCCCAGGCAGGACTTCTACGAGCAGTACTTC. Its translation: CASSPRQDFYEQYF. Looking up the rest from reference TRBV9 and TRBJ2-7 gives the full variable domain: DSGVTQTPKHLITATGQRVTLRCSPRSGDLSVYWYQQSLDQGLQFLIQYYNGEERAKGNILERFSAQQFPDLHSELNLSSLELGDSALYFCASSPRQDFYEQYFGPGTRLTVT.

The rearrangement uses TRBV11-2 and TRBJ2-5; possible D gene TRBD2, 6 bases. Germline-derived CDR1 and CDR2 are SGHAT and FQNNGV. Between the trimmed V and J ends, which lost 9 bases and 1 base, there was a span of 18 bases. CDR3 length equals 15 residues. In nucleotides, the CDR3 is TGTGCCAGTAGTCCCCGGGAGACACGCCAAGAGACCCAGTACTTC. Translation gives CASSPRETRQETQYF.

This chain links TRBV19 with TRBJ2-5, with TRBD2 matching over 8 bases. The trim removed 3 bases at V and 1 base at J, leaving 10 bases unmatched. The CDR3 contains 17 residues. Germline V gives CDR1 LNHDA, CDR2 SQIVND (reference sequence). The CDR3 loop is CASSIRGVAGLQETQYF. As DNA, the CDR3 is TGTGCCAGTAGTATCCGAGGGGTAGCGGGACTCCAAGAGACCCAGTACTTC. Looking up the rest from reference TRBV19 and TRBJ2-5 gives the full variable domain: DGGITQSPKYLFRKEGQNVTLSCEQNLNHDAMYWYRQDPGQGLRLIYYSQIVNDFQKGDIAEGYSVSREKKESFPLTVTSAQKNPTAFYLCASSIRGVAGLQETQYFGPGTRLLVL.

In its sample, this clonotype was seen many times. CDR3 nucleotide sequence: TGCAGTGCTAGAGATGGACAAAGACTTTACGAGCAGTACTTC. Residues: CSARDGQRLYEQYF. The gene calls are TRBV20-1 and TRBJ2-7; tentatively, D is TRBD1 (5 bases). The CDR3 loop spans 14 amino acids. V was cut by 0 bases and J by 4 bases, with 13 bases left in between. Germline V lookup: CDR1 DFQATT, CDR2 SNEGSKA (reference sequence).

The V call is TRBV12-3 or TRBV12-4, the J call TRBJ1-2; TRBD1 might be the D (6 bases). The germline V and J ends were trimmed by 7 bases and 6 bases, with 15 bases remaining between them. The CDR3 has 13 amino acids. Here the CDR3 reads CASTFGTTDGYTF. Here the CDR3 DNA reads TGTGCCAGCACTTTCGGGACAACCGATGGCTACACCTTC.

The sample holds many counts of this clonotype. This chain joins TRBV20-1 and TRBJ2-7; 14 bases align to TRBD2. The CDR3 is 15 residues long. Germline V gene data show CDR1 as DFQATT and CDR2 as SNEGSKA (reference sequence). Trimming removed 4 bases from V and 5 bases from J; junction bases left unmatched: 7. CDR3: CSATSGTSGSNEQYF. The CDR3 coding sequence is TGCAGTGCTACCTCCGGGACTAGCGGGAGCAACGAGCAGTACTTC.

This clonotype has ten or more counts. This chain links TRBV12-3 or TRBV12-4 with TRBJ1-5, with D perhaps TRBD1 (5 bases). The CDR3 loop spans 13 amino acids. The germline V and J ends were trimmed by 4 bases and 9 bases, with 13 bases remaining between them. The CDR3 DNA reads TGTGCCAGCAGTTGGACATGGCCGGGGCCCCAGCATTTT. Residues: CASSWTWPGPQHF.

The rearrangement links TRBV30 to TRBJ1-6; 7 bases line up with TRBD1. J lost 9 bases, V lost 8 bases, and 10 bases had no gene match. Germline V gives CDR1 GTSNPN, CDR2 SVGIG (reference sequence). The CDR3 length is 13 residues. The DNA for the CDR3 is TGTGCCGTAAGGGACAGCGGACCTTCACCCCTCCACTTT. Protein product: CAVRDSGPSPLHF.

V usage is TRBV18 and J usage is TRBJ1-4; no clear D gene. V lost 3 bases, J lost 3 bases, and 8 bases lay in between. The CDR3 is 14 amino acids. Germline loops: CDR1 KGHSH, CDR2 LQKENI. CDR3 bases: TGTGCCAGCTCACCGACGGGTGCTAATGAAAAACTGTTTTTT. It encodes CASSPTGANEKLFF.

There are a few counts of this clonotype. The chain links TRBV7-6 to TRBJ1-1, with D unresolved. CDR1 is SGHVS, CDR2 FNYEAQ, per germline. The V and J ends lost 5 bases and 0 bases respectively, with 16 bases between them. This CDR3 spans 16 amino acids. CDR3 loop: CASSPRRRDLNTEAFF. The CDR3 DNA reads TGTGCCAGCAGCCCCAGGAGGAGGGATCTGAACACTGAAGCTTTCTTT.